One sample yielded the 27 T cell receptor beta chains listed below, sequenced in a study of blood T cell repertoires in COVID-19. Measured with immunoSEQ multiplex PCR; TCRdb has only the in-frame clones, and not every one. The repertoire holds 50,000 to 70,000 clones, with roughly 79% as singletons. Sequenced sample: peripheral blood. These receptors were collected from a man aged 55 to 69 with acute or convalescent COVID-19.

Regarding this clone: Its ends do not fully match the called genes, so a read error is possible. V gene TRBV6-4 combines with J gene TRBJ2-7; 8 positions agree with TRBD2. Looked up from germline, CDR1 is MRHNA and CDR2 is SNTAGT. CDR3 length: 15 amino acids. The CDR3 nucleotides read TGTGCCAGCAGTGGGGCGGGGGGTATCACCTACGGGCAGTACTTC. Its translation is CASSGAGGITYGQYF.

This chain joins TRBV6-5 and TRBJ1-4; tentatively, D is TRBD1 (5 bases). Germline assignment: CDR1 MNHEY and CDR2 SVGAGI. Trimming removed 4 bases from V and 4 bases from J, with 13 bases in between. There are 15 residues in the CDR3. The CDR3 sequence: CASSSGRRGNEKLFF. The DNA of the CDR3 is TGTGCCAGCAGTTCCGGACGGAGGGGTAATGAAAAACTGTTTTTT.

This clone appeared a single time. The chain employs TRBV9 and TRBJ2-2, with a possible D match to TRBD2 (7 bases). V gave up 2 bases and J gave up 5 bases, with 13 bases separating them. There are 15 residues in the CDR3. Germline values: CDR1 SGDLS, CDR2 YYNGEE. The CDR3 here is CASSVRGRRTGELFF. CDR3 in DNA: TGTGCCAGCAGCGTGCGGGGGCGACGAACCGGGGAGCTGTTTTTT.

This clone occurred once. J is TRBJ1-1 and V is TRBV27, with TRBD1 matching 9 bases. CDR1 and CDR2 (germline): MNHEY, SMNVEV (reference sequence). The CDR3 spans 14 residues. Unmatched junction bases numbered 9, after V lost 9 bases and J lost 4 bases. CDR3 in amino acids: CASIRDRVSTEAFF. The CDR3 DNA reads as TGTGCCAGTATACGGGACAGGGTTAGCACTGAAGCTTTCTTT.

This clone is a singleton in its sample. The chain uses TRBV5-4 and TRBJ1-2; D perhaps matches TRBD1 (6 bases). The V end was cut by 2 bases, the J end by 9 bases, with 20 bases between. CDR3 length: 15 residues. Germline V gives CDR1 SGHNT, CDR2 YYREEE (reference sequence). CDR3 in amino acids: CASSFKTGPHSSYTF. Here the CDR3 DNA reads TGTGCCAGCAGCTTTAAAACAGGGCCTCATTCAAGCTACACCTTC.

CDR3: CAWRAASSYEQYF. Here the CDR3 DNA reads TGTGCCTGGAGGGCGGCTAGCTCCTACGAGCAGTACTTC. The genes are TRBV30 and TRBJ2-7, with D unclear. This CDR3 comprises 13 residues. Trimming took off 3 bases at V and 0 bases at J, with 9 bases between the two ends. Germline V lookup: CDR1 GTSNPN, CDR2 SVGIG (reference sequence).

V and J are TRBV29-1 and TRBJ1-1; D may be TRBD1 (5 bases). Trimming took 6 bases from V and 1 from J, leaving 9 bases between them. The CDR3 is 12 amino acids. In germline, CDR1 is SQVTM, CDR2 ANQGSEA. CDR3: CSVITGNTEAFF. CDR3 in DNA: TGCAGCGTAATTACAGGGAACACTGAAGCTTTCTTT.

The CDR3 DNA sequence: TGTGCCAGCAGCTCGCACGGGGAAAAACTGTTTTTT. Protein product: CASSSHGEKLFF. The chain is built from TRBV7-9 and TRBJ1-4; D gene unclear. Germline V gene data show CDR1 as SEHNR and CDR2 as FQNEAQ (reference sequence). This CDR3 spans 12 amino acids. Deletions cut 4 bases from V and 8 bases from J, with 8 bases between.

The chain uses TRBV7-2 and TRBJ1-2; 7 bases agree with TRBD1. V shed 6 bases, J shed 8 bases, and the junction held 9 bases outside the gene matches. CDR3 length: 13 amino acids. Looked up from germline, CDR1 is SGHTA and CDR2 is FQGNSA. The CDR3 DNA is TGTGCCAGCAGACAGTACAGGGGATCCGGCTACACCTTC. This encodes CASRQYRGSGYTF. The variable domain in full, completed from reference TRBV7-2 and TRBJ1-2, reads GAGVSQSPSNKVTEKGKDVELRCDPISGHTALYWYRQSLGQGLEFLIYFQGNSAPDKSGLPSDRFSAERTGGSVSTLTIQRTQQEDSAVYLCASRQYRGSGYTFGSGTRLTVV.

This clone was seen a few times. V gene TRBV10-3 combines with J gene TRBJ1-6, with D maybe TRBD1 (5 bases). The CDR3 contains 15 residues. Germline assignment: CDR1 ENHRY and CDR2 SYGVKD. V was clipped by 0 bases and J by 5 bases, with 8 bases between them. CDR3 in amino acids: CAISESSRDNSPLHF. For the CDR3, the DNA is TGTGCCATCAGTGAGTCATCCAGGGATAATTCACCCCTCCACTTT.

V and J are TRBV27 and TRBJ1-6; TRBD1 agrees at 7 bases. The CDR3 loop spans 15 amino acids. V was clipped by 6 bases and J by 9 bases; unmatched bases: 11. CDR1 and CDR2 (germline): MNHEY, SMNVEV (reference sequence). The CDR3 nucleotides read TGTGCCAGCAGGGCCCTACAGGGGTCGGGTTCACCCCTCCACTTT. Its protein product is CASRALQGSGSPLHF.

The chain uses TRBV6-5 and TRBJ2-7, with TRBD1 identical over 11 bases. With 0 bases clipped from V and 4 bases from J, the junction kept 2 bases outside the gene matches. Germline CDR1 MNHEY, CDR2 SVGAGI. The CDR3 extends over 15 amino acids. DNA for the CDR3: TGTGCCAGCAGTTACTCCGGGACAGGGGGTTACGAGCAGTACTTC. It encodes CASSYSGTGGYEQYF.

This sequence joins TRBV19 and TRBJ1-5, with D possibly TRBD1 on 5 matching bases. V lost 5 bases and J 5 bases, leaving 16 bases between the germline ends. This CDR3 is built from 15 residues. The germline CDR1 and CDR2 sequences are LNHDA and SQIVND (reference sequence). The CDR3 region has the DNA TGTGCCAGTAGTCCCCCCGGGGGTAGGGATCAGCCCCAGCATTTT. Amino acids: CASSPPGGRDQPQHF.

This rearrangement joins TRBV11-2 to TRBJ2-1; D is ambiguous. Germline CDR1 and CDR2: SGHAT and FQNNGV. Between the trimmed V and J ends, which lost 0 bases and 10 bases, there was a span of 7 bases. The CDR3 is made up of 12 amino acids. The CDR3, as DNA: TGTGCCAGCAGCTTAGAGGTGAGGGAGCAGTTCTTC. This codes for CASSLEVREQFF.

This chain connects TRBV9 to TRBJ2-3; 7 nucleotides agree with TRBD2. V lost 0 bases and J lost 6; bases outside the gene matches: 10. The CDR3 covers 16 residues. Germline V lookup: CDR1 SGDLS, CDR2 YYNGEE. CDR3 DNA sequence: TGTGCCAGCAGCGTAGGGGCTAGCGGCCGCTCGGATACGCAGTATTTT. Translated: CASSVGASGRSDTQYF.

The chain employs TRBV4-2 and TRBJ1-2, with 8 nucleotides matching TRBD1. Trimming removed 0 bases from V and 8 bases from J; junction bases left unmatched: 11. The CDR3 contains 16 residues. The V gene's germline CDR1 is LGHNA and CDR2 YNFKEQ. The CDR3 reads CASSQESGQVMSGYTF. DNA for the CDR3: TGTGCCAGCAGCCAAGAATCGGGACAGGTTATGAGCGGCTACACCTTC.

The chain carries TRBV12-3 or TRBV12-4 and TRBJ1-2; D is perhaps TRBD1 (6 bases). The CDR3 is 13 residues long. V lost 5 bases to trimming and J lost 12 bases, with 19 bases between them. The CDR3 is CASSNYQGRRNTF. In DNA form, the CDR3 reads TGTGCCAGCAGTAATTACCAGGGGCGAAGGAACACCTTC.

V and J are TRBV9 and TRBJ2-3, with D possibly matching TRBD1 (6 bases). This CDR3 spans 15 amino acids. Germline V gene sequence: CDR1 SGDLS, CDR2 YYNGEE. V lost 1 base, J lost 2 bases, and 11 bases lay in between. CDR3 nucleotides: TGTGCCAGCAGCGTACGGGACATAGTCACAGATACGCAGTATTTT. It yields the protein CASSVRDIVTDTQYF.

The chain joins TRBV12-3 or TRBV12-4 to TRBJ2-3; no definite D call. Trimming took off 7 bases at V and 5 bases at J, with 10 bases between the two ends. This CDR3 is built from 12 residues. CDR3 in amino acids: CASTFRGDTQYF. The CDR3 region has the DNA TGTGCCAGCACTTTCAGAGGAGATACGCAGTATTTT.

The chain couples TRBV28 to TRBJ1-2; the match to TRBD1 covers 8 bases. This CDR3 comprises 13 residues. Unmatched junction bases numbered 6, after V lost 6 bases and J lost 6 bases. Germline V lookup: CDR1 MDHEN, CDR2 SYDVKM. CDR3 in amino acids: CASRTTGVDGYTF. Written as DNA, the CDR3 is TGTGCCAGCAGGACGACAGGGGTCGATGGCTACACCTTC.

The rearrangement joins TRBV4-1 to TRBJ2-4; TRBD2 matches at 9 bases. CDR3 size: 14 residues. After removal of 3 bases from V and 8 bases from J, the junction contained 5 bases not matched to a gene. CDR1 is MGHRA and CDR2 is YSYEKL in the germline V gene. In nucleotides, the CDR3 is TGCGCCAGCAGCCATGGTAGCGGGGGTGACATTCAGTACTTC. Translating it yields CASSHGSGGDIQYF.

The chain has TRBV13 and TRBJ2-7; 11 nucleotides align to TRBD2. The ends lost 5 bases at V and 4 bases at J; junction bases unmatched: 7. The V gene's germline CDR1 is PRHDT and CDR2 FYEKMQ (reference sequence). This CDR3 has 15 residues. The DNA of the CDR3 is TGTGCCAGCAGCGTCTCCGGGACTAGCGGTTACGAGCAGTACTTC. It translates to CASSVSGTSGYEQYF.

This clone was recorded once. V gene TRBV12-3 or TRBV12-4 combines with J gene TRBJ1-6; perhaps TRBD1 as D (6 bases). The CDR3 is 13 amino acids. Trimming removed 5 bases from V and 6 bases from J, with 8 bases in between. DNA for the CDR3: TGTGCCAGCAGTCCACAGGGTAATTCACCCCTCCACTTT. Translation: CASSPQGNSPLHF.

V gene TRBV6-6 combines with J gene TRBJ2-1; 8 nucleotides agree with TRBD2. Germline V gene lookup returns CDR1 MNHNY and CDR2 SVGAGI (reference sequence). The CDR3 has 15 residues. V gave up 6 bases and J gave up 1 base; unmatched junction bases: 5. CDR3 DNA sequence: TGTGCCAGCAGCCTCACTAGCGGTTCCTACAATGAGCAGTTCTTC. Protein sequence: CASSLTSGSYNEQFF.

The chain's CDR3 is CASSLHDRANQPQHF. CDR3 nucleotides: TGCGCCAGCAGCCTGCACGACAGGGCTAATCAGCCCCAGCATTTT. This chain links TRBV4-1 with TRBJ1-5; TRBD1 aligns across 7 bases. Looked up from germline, CDR1 is MGHRA and CDR2 is YSYEKL. V lost 4 bases, J lost 4 bases, and 7 bases stayed unmatched. The CDR3 totals 15 residues.

The V gene is TRBV10-3, the J gene TRBJ1-1; 8 bases are shared with TRBD1. The CDR3 has 16 residues. The V gene's germline CDR1 is ENHRY and CDR2 SYGVKD. V shed 4 bases, J shed 1 base, and the junction held 8 bases outside the gene matches. CDR3 protein: CAISGQGRGKNTEAFF. CDR3 DNA: TGTGCCATCAGTGGACAGGGGCGGGGGAAGAACACTGAAGCTTTCTTT.

The chain links TRBV24-1 to TRBJ1-1, with no clear D. Germline CDR1 KGHDR, CDR2 SFDVKD. Trimming shortened V by 4 bases and J by 5 bases, and 10 bases separated the two germline ends. CDR3 length equals 13 residues. The CDR3 coding sequence is TGTGCCACCAGTGACAGTCATCGAACTGAAGCTTTCTTT. Residues: CATSDSHRTEAFF.